This T cell receptor (beta chain) was observed in a study of T cell responses to AZD1222 COVID-19 vaccine. Notes on the study in general: Increased Spike-specific TCR breadth and depth were observed after two AZD1222 doses.

Unmatched junction bases numbered 23, after V lost 2 bases and J lost 8 bases. The V gene's germline CDR1 is MNHNS and CDR2 SASEGT. The CDR3 extends over 19 amino acids. The table came from immunoSEQ multiplex PCR; TCRdb's copy has only in-frame clones and leaves some out. The sample consists of approximately 150,000 clones, around 91% of them appearing once. A few counts support this clone. Antigen: not known. The chain couples TRBV6-1 to TRBJ2-7; 8 nucleotides agree with TRBD1. This specimen was peripheral blood, taken 28 days after the second AZD1222 dose. The receptor was isolated from an adult who received the AZD1222 COVID-19 vaccine. The CDR3: CASSETSSTGAKDVGKQYF. DNA of the CDR3: TGTGCCAGCAGTGAAACGTCCTCGACAGGGGCGAAGGACGTAGGCAAGCAGTACTTC.